The 17 T cell receptor beta chains in this list originate from one sample, sequenced in a study of T cell responses to AZD1222 COVID-19 vaccine. Only in-frame clones appear in the TCRdb table, and some are missing; sequencing was by immunoSEQ multiplex PCR. The sample has about 130,000 clones; approximately 93% are singletons. Sequences were derived from peripheral blood, sampled on day 0 of AZD1222 vaccination. These receptors were collected from an adult in good health.

V is TRBV5-1 and J is TRBJ1-1; 10 nucleotides match TRBD1. This CDR3 spans 15 amino acids. After removal of 5 bases from V and 5 bases from J, the junction contained 9 bases not matched to a gene. Germline assignment: CDR1 SGHRS and CDR2 YFSETQ. The CDR3 region is CASRSRQGAGTEAFF. The CDR3 DNA reads as TGCGCCAGCAGATCCCGACAGGGGGCCGGAACTGAAGCTTTCTTT. The whole variable domain, filled in from reference TRBV5-1 and TRBJ1-1, reads KAGVTQTPRYLIKTRGQQVTLSCSPISGHRSVSWYQQTPGQGLQFLFEYFSETQRNKGNFPGRFSGRQFSNSRSEMNVSTLELGDSALYLCASRSRQGAGTEAFFGQGTRLTVV.

This clone was seen just once. The CDR3 DNA reads as TGTGCCAGCAGTCCTCCGGGACAGAGAACATTTAACTATGGCTACACCTTC. Translating gives CASSPPGQRTFNYGYTF. This chain joins TRBV2 and TRBJ1-2; TRBD1 aligns across 7 bases. Per the germline V gene, CDR1 is SNHLY and CDR2 is FYNNEI. Losses at the gene ends were 5 bases for V and 1 base for J; bases not matched to a gene: 13. The CDR3 runs 17 residues. The variable domain in full, with the rest retrieved from reference TRBV2 and TRBJ1-2, is EPEVTQTPSHQVTQMGQEVILRCVPISNHLYFYWYRQILGQKVEFLVSFYNNEISEKSEIFDDQFSVERPDGSNFTLKIRSTKLEDSAMYFCASSPPGQRTFNYGYTFGSGTRLTVV.

This clone showed up just once. The genes are TRBV19 and TRBJ2-5; 9 bases match TRBD2. The trim removed 3 bases at V and 2 bases at J, leaving 4 bases unmatched. Per germline, CDR1 LNHDA and CDR2 SQIVND (reference sequence). The CDR3 is 15 amino acids. The CDR3 DNA sequence: TGTGCCAGTAGTATTCTAGCGGGACCTCAAGAGACCCAGTACTTC. This translates into CASSILAGPQETQYF. Full variable domain (remainder filled in from reference TRBV19 and TRBJ2-5): DGGITQSPKYLFRKEGQNVTLSCEQNLNHDAMYWYRQDPGQGLRLIYYSQIVNDFQKGDIAEGYSVSREKKESFPLTVTSAQKNPTAFYLCASSILAGPQETQYFGPGTRLLVL.

This chain connects TRBV2 to TRBJ1-2; 7 bases are a match to TRBD1. The CDR3 sequence is 15 residues long. Per germline, CDR1 SNHLY and CDR2 FYNNEI. Unmatched junction bases numbered 9, after V lost 6 bases and J lost 2 bases. CDR3 nucleotide sequence: TGTGCCAGCAGCCTTCCGGGACAGACCAACTATGGCTACACCTTC. It is translated as CASSLPGQTNYGYTF.

In this sample, this clone turned up once. The rearrangement joins TRBV5-1 to TRBJ2-1, with TRBD1 matching over 7 bases. V lost 2 bases and J lost 0; bases outside the gene matches: 5. Germline CDR1 and CDR2: SGHRS and YFSETQ. The CDR3 consists of 16 residues. CDR3 residues: CASSLQGTRSYNEQFF. DNA of the CDR3: TGCGCCAGCAGCTTACAGGGGACCCGCTCCTACAATGAGCAGTTCTTC.

This chain uses TRBV6-1 with TRBJ1-3; 9 positions agree with TRBD1. V lost 3 bases to trimming and J lost 0 bases; unmatched junction nucleotides: 0. From germline, CDR1 is MNHNS and CDR2 SASEGT. The CDR3 is 15 amino acids. The CDR3 nucleotides are TGTGCCAGCAGTGAGGGACAGGGCTCTGGAAACACCATATATTTT. This encodes CASSEGQGSGNTIYF.

The V call is TRBV5-1, the J call TRBJ1-3; D is uncertain. Trimming pared 4 bases from V and 0 bases from J, leaving 8 bases between. Germline V gives CDR1 SGHRS, CDR2 YFSETQ. CDR3 length equals 14 residues. CDR3 coding DNA: TGCGCCAGCAGCCCGGGGTCCTCTGGAAACACCATATATTTT. Translating gives CASSPGSSGNTIYF.

The gene calls are TRBV18 and TRBJ1-1, with D unclear. The CDR3 runs to 14 residues. Trimming took off 0 bases at V and 0 bases at J, with 5 bases between the two ends. Germline V CDR1 and CDR2: KGHSH, LQKENI. The CDR3 bases are TGTGCCAGCTCACCACCCGCGGTGAACACTGAAGCTTTCTTT. Encoded protein: CASSPPAVNTEAFF.

The chain employs TRBV19 and TRBJ1-1; D not resolved. The CDR3 is 12 amino acids. In germline, CDR1 is LNHDA, CDR2 SQIVND (reference sequence). The V end was cut by 1 base, the J end by 11 bases, with 11 bases between. This CDR3 is CASSIGDAGAFF. As DNA, the CDR3 is TGTGCCAGTAGTATAGGAGACGCTGGGGCTTTCTTT.

This clone was seen only a few times. The chain has TRBV9 and TRBJ1-6; a possible D gene is TRBD1 (5 bases). CDR3 length: 18 amino acids. Trimming shortened V by 0 bases and J by 0 bases, and 13 bases separated the two germline ends. Germline V lookup: CDR1 SGDLS, CDR2 YYNGEE. For the CDR3, the DNA is TGTGCCAGCAGCGTAGCCGGGGGGGGAAGCTCCTATAATTCACCCCTCCACTTT. As protein: CASSVAGGGSSYNSPLHF.

V gene TRBV30 combines with J gene TRBJ2-1, with TRBD2 matching 14 bases. Per the germline V gene, CDR1 is GTSNPN and CDR2 is SVGIG (reference sequence). This CDR3 region has 18 residues. V was pared by 1 base and J by 6 bases, with 11 bases of the junction left unmatched. In DNA, the CDR3 is TGTGCCTGGAGTGGACTAGCGGGGGGGCCGTCTTTAGGCAATGAGCAGTTCTTC. This sequence encodes CAWSGLAGGPSLGNEQFF. The whole variable domain, filled in from reference TRBV30 and TRBJ2-1, reads SQTIHQWPATLVQPVGSPLSLECTVEGTSNPNLYWYRQAAGRGLQLLFYSVGIGQISSEVPQNLSASRPQDRQFILSSKKLLLSDSGFYLCAWSGLAGGPSLGNEQFFGPGTRLTVL.

This chain links TRBV27 with TRBJ2-1; D assignment may be TRBD1 or TRBD2 (7 bases each). The CDR3 has 16 residues. Per germline, CDR1 MNHEY and CDR2 SMNVEV (reference sequence). Trimming removed 2 bases from V and 8 bases from J, with 19 bases in between. The CDR3 loop reads CASSLIRGRGPDEQFF. CDR3 nucleotide sequence: TGTGCCAGCAGTTTAATCAGGGGGAGGGGGCCCGATGAGCAGTTCTTC.

V gene TRBV5-6 combines with J gene TRBJ1-6; perhaps TRBD1 as D (6 bases). The CDR3 spans 14 residues. With 0 bases removed from V and 10 bases from J, the gap between germline ends came to 11 bases. Germline CDR1 is SGHDT and CDR2 is YYEEEE. The CDR3 spells CASSLAGGGSPLHF. The DNA for the CDR3 is TGTGCCAGCAGCTTGGCCGGGGGGGGCTCACCCCTCCACTTT.

The CDR3 sequence is CALQGSSYNEQFF. The CDR3 DNA reads TGTGCCCTTCAGGGAAGCTCCTACAATGAGCAGTTCTTC. The genes are TRBV28 and TRBJ2-1, with TRBD1 as a possible D gene (5 bases). Germline V lookup: CDR1 MDHEN, CDR2 SYDVKM. The V end lost 11 bases, the J end lost 0 bases, and 11 bases lay between the germline ends. The CDR3 totals 13 residues. The full variable domain, with the rest looked up from reference TRBV28 and TRBJ2-1, is DVKVTQSSRYLVKRTGEKVFLECVQDMDHENMFWYRQDPGLGLRLIYFSYDVKMKEKGDIPEGYSVSREKKERFSLILESASTNQTSMYLCALQGSSYNEQFFGPGTRLTVL.

This clone has just a few counts. The genes are TRBV7-2 and TRBJ1-1, with 7 bases identical to TRBD1. Trimming cost V 5 bases and J 4 bases; bases outside gene matches: 10. CDR1 and CDR2 from the germline V gene are SGHTA and FQGNSA. The CDR3 loop spans 15 amino acids. CDR3 in DNA: TGTGCCAGCAGCCGGCAATCAGGGGGTGTCACTGAAGCTTTCTTT. It translates to CASSRQSGGVTEAFF.

The gene calls are TRBV5-4 and TRBJ2-7; D remains ambiguous. Trimming stripped 0 bases from V and 0 bases from J, with 10 bases between. Germline V CDR1 and CDR2: SGHNT, YYREEE (reference sequence). This CDR3 spans 15 amino acids. CDR3 DNA: TGTGCCAGCAGCTTGGACCTTGCGGCCTCCTACGAGCAGTACTTC. Translating gives CASSLDLAASYEQYF. Full variable domain (remainder filled in from reference TRBV5-4 and TRBJ2-7): ETGVTQSPTHLIKTRGQQVTLRCSSQSGHNTVSWYQQALGQGPQFIFQYYREEENGRGNFPPRFSGLQFPNYSSELNVNALELDDSALYLCASSLDLAASYEQYFGPGTRLTVT.

The V and J genes are TRBV3-1 (or the pseudogene TRBV3-2) and TRBJ2-7, with D unresolved. Between the trimmed V and J ends, which lost 6 bases and 9 bases, there was a span of 15 bases. This CDR3 spans 12 amino acids. The germline V gene has CDR1 LGHDT and CDR2 YNNKEL (reference sequence). CDR3 coding DNA: TGTGCCAGCAGTCTCAATTCCTTAGGGCAGTACTTC. Encoded protein: CASSLNSLGQYF.